The next 5 T cell receptor beta chains were all read from a single sample in a study of tumor and adjacent non-tumor tissue in lung cancer. The library came from three nested PCR rounds adapted from ARM-PCR protocols. From the multiplex PCR reads, TCRdb called clonotypes with MiXCR, one entry per CDR3 protein. The profile covers around 76,000 distinct CDR3 sequences, with approximately 82% appearing a single time and around two fifths taken by the ten largest. RNA was extracted from bulk tissue without any cell sorting. This non-tumor lung sample came from over 3 cm beyond the tumor edge. The sample was distant non-tumor lung tissue. These receptors all stem from a man in his sixties or seventies with non-small cell lung cancer.

Remarks on this clonotype: It is likely a read error, because the conserved phenylalanine at the end of the CDR3 is missing. The V gene is TRBV6-6, the J gene TRBJ2-1, with 10 nucleotides matching TRBD2. This CDR3 region has 15 residues. Germline values: CDR1 MNHNY, CDR2 SVGAGI (reference sequence). Trimming at V came to 6 bases and at J to 6 bases, leaving 8 bases not matched to a gene. The CDR3 reads CASRASSGGSNEQFL. CDR3 sequence (DNA): TGTGCCAGCAGGGCATCTAGCGGGGGCAGCAATGAGCAGTTCTTA.

This chain uses TRBV20-1 with TRBJ1-1, with D unclear. Between the trimmed V and J ends, which lost 3 bases and 6 bases, there was a span of 11 bases. CDR1 is DFQATT, CDR2 SNEGSKA, per germline (reference sequence). This CDR3 is 12 amino acids long. CDR3 region: CSASMIYAEAFF. CDR3 nucleotides: TGCAGTGCTAGTATGATTTACGCTGAAGCTTTCTTT.

Turning to this clonotype: Sequence at one end of the junction differs from germline and may be a read error. This sequence joins TRBV6-6 and TRBJ1-2; D gene uncertain. CDR3 length: 14 amino acids. CDR1 MNHNY and CDR2 SVGAGI come from the germline V gene (reference sequence). The CDR3 reads CANSYSADNYGYTF. CDR3 DNA sequence: TGTGCCAACAGTTACTCGGCTGATAACTATGGCTATACCTTC.

Only one count was recorded for this clonotype. This chain joins TRBV10-2 and TRBJ1-2; 10 bases match TRBD1. Germline loops: CDR1 WSHSY, CDR2 SAAADI. The V gene end was trimmed by 11 bases and the J gene end by 14 bases; junction bases not matched to a gene: 20. The CDR3 has 14 amino acids. In nucleotides, the CDR3 is TGCGCCGGTAGGGACAGGGGAGGATATTATGGTTATACCTTC. This encodes CAGRDRGGYYGYTF.

About this clonotype: A much larger clone differs by one base, so this may be a read error. This chain connects TRBV4-3 to TRBJ2-7; D assignment may be TRBD1 or TRBD2 (6 bases each). CDR1 LGHNA and CDR2 YSLEER come from the germline V gene. The CDR3 has 17 amino acids. The CDR3 DNA follows: TGCGCCAGCAGCTCCCGCAGTGGTGGGTTAAGGGGGGACGAGCAGCACTTC. Translated, it gives CASSSRSGGLRGDEQHF.